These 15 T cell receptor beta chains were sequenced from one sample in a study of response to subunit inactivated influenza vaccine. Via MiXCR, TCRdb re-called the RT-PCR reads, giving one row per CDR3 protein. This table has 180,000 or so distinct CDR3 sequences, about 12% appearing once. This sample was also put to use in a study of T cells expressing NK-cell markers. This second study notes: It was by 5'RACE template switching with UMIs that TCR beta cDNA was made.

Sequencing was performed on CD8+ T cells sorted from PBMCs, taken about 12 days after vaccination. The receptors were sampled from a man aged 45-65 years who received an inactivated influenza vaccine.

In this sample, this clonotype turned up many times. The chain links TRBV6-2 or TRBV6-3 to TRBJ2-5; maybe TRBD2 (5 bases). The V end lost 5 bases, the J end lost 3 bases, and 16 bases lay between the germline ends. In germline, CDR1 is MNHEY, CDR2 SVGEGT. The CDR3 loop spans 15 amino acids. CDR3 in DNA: TGTGCCAGCAGTCCGCCGGGGAACGGCGAAGAGACCCAGTACTTC. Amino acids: CASSPPGNGEETQYF.

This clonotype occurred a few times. In nucleotides, the CDR3 is TGTGCCAGCAGTCCCCGGACTAGCGGGGGGGACGGGGAGCTGTTTTTT. As protein: CASSPRTSGGDGELFF. The rearrangement joins TRBV27 to TRBJ2-2; 15 nucleotides match TRBD2. CDR1 and CDR2 from the germline V gene are MNHEY and SMNVEV (reference sequence). V lost 5 bases, J lost 7 bases, and 5 bases stayed unmatched. CDR3 length equals 16 residues.

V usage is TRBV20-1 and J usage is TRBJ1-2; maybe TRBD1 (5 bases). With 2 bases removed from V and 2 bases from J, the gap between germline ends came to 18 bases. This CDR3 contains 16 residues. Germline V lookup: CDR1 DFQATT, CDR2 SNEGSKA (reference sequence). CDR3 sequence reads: CSARPRYRQSNYGYTF. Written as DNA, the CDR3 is TGCAGTGCTAGACCCAGATACAGACAGTCCAACTATGGCTACACCTTC.

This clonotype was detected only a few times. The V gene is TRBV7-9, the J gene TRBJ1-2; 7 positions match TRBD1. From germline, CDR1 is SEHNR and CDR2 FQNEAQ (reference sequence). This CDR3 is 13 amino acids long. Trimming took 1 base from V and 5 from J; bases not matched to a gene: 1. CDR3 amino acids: CASSLEQGYGYTF. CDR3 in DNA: TGTGCCAGCAGCTTAGAACAGGGGTATGGCTACACCTTC.

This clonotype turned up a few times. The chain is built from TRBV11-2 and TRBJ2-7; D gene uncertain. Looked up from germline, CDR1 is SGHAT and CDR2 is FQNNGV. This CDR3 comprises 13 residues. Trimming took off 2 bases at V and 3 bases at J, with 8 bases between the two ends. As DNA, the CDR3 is TGTGCCAGCAGCTTATCGAGTGACTACGAGCAGTACTTC. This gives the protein CASSLSSDYEQYF.

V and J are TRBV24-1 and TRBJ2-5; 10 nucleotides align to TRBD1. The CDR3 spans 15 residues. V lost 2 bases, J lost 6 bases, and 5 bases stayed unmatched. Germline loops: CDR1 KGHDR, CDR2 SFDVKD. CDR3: CATSDSWDRGKTQYF. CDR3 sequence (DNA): TGTGCCACCAGTGATTCCTGGGACAGGGGAAAGACCCAGTACTTC.

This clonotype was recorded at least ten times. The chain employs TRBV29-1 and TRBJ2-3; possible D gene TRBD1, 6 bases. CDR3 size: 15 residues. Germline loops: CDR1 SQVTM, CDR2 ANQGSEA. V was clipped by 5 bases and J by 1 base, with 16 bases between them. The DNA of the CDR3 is TGCAGCGTTACACGGACAGTCTGGGGCACAGATACGCAGTATTTT. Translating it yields CSVTRTVWGTDTQYF.

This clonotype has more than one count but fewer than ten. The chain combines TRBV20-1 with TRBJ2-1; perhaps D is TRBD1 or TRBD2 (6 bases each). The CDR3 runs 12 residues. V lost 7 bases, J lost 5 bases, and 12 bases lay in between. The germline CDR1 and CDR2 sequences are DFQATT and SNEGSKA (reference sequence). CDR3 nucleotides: TGCAGTGGGGGGGCGGGAAACAATGAGCAGTTCTTC. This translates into CSGGAGNNEQFF.

The CDR3 region has the DNA TGTGCCAGCAGTTTAGGAGCGGGCACCTTCACAGATACGCAGTATTTT. Protein: CASSLGAGTFTDTQYF. The rearrangement joins TRBV27 to TRBJ2-3, with D possibly matching TRBD2 (6 bases). This CDR3 comprises 16 residues. Germline CDR1 is MNHEY and CDR2 is SMNVEV (reference sequence). Between the trimmed V and J ends, which lost 2 bases and 2 bases, there was a span of 14 bases.

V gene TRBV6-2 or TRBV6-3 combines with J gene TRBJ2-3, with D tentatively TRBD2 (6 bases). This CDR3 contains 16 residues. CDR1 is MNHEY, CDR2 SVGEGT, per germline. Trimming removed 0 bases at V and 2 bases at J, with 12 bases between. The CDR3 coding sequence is TGTGCCAGCAGTTACTCGGCGGGAACCTCCACAGATACGCAGTATTTT. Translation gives CASSYSAGTSTDTQYF.

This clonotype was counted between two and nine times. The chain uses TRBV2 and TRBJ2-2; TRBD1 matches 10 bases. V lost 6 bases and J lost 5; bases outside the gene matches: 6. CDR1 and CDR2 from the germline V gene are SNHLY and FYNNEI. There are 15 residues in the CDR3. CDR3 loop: CASRRRTGGTGELFF. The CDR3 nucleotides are TGTGCCAGCAGGCGGAGGACAGGGGGGACCGGGGAGCTGTTTTTT.

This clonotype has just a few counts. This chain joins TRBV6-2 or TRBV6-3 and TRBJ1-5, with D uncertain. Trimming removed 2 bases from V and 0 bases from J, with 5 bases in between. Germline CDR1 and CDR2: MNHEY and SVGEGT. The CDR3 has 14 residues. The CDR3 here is CASSYPYSNQPQHF. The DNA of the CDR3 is TGTGCCAGCAGTTACCCATATAGCAATCAGCCCCAGCATTTT.

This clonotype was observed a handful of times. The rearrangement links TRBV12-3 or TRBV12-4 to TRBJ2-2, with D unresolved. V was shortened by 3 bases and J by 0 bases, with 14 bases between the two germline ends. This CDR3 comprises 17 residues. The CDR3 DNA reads TGTGCCAGCAGTTTGATTGCTGTAACACCGAACACCGGGGAGCTGTTTTTT. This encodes CASSLIAVTPNTGELFF.

CDR3 sequence (DNA): TGCAGTGCTACCACGTATAGCAATCAGCCCCAGCATTTT. It yields the protein CSATTYSNQPQHF. V is TRBV20-1 and J is TRBJ1-5; D is unresolved. The CDR3 totals 13 residues. Trimming took 4 bases from V and 0 from J, leaving 7 bases between them. CDR1 is DFQATT and CDR2 is SNEGSKA in the germline V gene (reference sequence).

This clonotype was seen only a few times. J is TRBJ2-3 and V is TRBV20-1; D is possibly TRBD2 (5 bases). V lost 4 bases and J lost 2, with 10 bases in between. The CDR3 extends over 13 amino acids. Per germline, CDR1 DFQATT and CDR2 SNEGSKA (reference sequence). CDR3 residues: CSATADYTDTQYF. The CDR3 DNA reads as TGCAGTGCTACAGCCGACTACACAGATACGCAGTATTTT.